The clone carrying this TCR beta chain was found many times. Its matching antigen is unknown. This record belongs to a study of T-cell reconstitution after alpha-beta-depleted transplantation in children. Study-level points and caveats: Surviving recipient T cells and thymic progenitors produced the high day-60 TCRbeta diversity seen in some patients. After transplant, at about two months, alpha-beta T cells were reportedly derived from several hundred expanded graft clones. From newly produced T cells came most of the T-cell counts and diversity one year after transplant.

CDR1 is DFQATT, CDR2 SNEGSKA, per germline (reference sequence). CDR3 length: 13 amino acids. Trimming removed 1 base at V and 3 bases at J, with 8 bases between. Unique molecular identifiers were built into the TCRbeta library. TCRdb ran MiXCR on the PCR reads and lists one entry per CDR3 protein. The sample includes around 500,000 distinct CDR3 sequences, under 30% of them seen just once. This clonotype was sampled from a boy in the first two years of life who had a stem cell transplant for acute myeloid leukemia, so the T cells may come from the graft donor. V usage is TRBV20-1 and J usage is TRBJ2-3; no clear D gene. Sequenced material: PBMCs, mostly from graft donor cells, taken 360 days after TCRalphabeta/CD19-depleted stem cell transplant. The DNA of the CDR3 is TGCAGTGCTAGAGGCATGGGGACAGATACGCAGTATTTT. This codes for CSARGMGTDTQYF.